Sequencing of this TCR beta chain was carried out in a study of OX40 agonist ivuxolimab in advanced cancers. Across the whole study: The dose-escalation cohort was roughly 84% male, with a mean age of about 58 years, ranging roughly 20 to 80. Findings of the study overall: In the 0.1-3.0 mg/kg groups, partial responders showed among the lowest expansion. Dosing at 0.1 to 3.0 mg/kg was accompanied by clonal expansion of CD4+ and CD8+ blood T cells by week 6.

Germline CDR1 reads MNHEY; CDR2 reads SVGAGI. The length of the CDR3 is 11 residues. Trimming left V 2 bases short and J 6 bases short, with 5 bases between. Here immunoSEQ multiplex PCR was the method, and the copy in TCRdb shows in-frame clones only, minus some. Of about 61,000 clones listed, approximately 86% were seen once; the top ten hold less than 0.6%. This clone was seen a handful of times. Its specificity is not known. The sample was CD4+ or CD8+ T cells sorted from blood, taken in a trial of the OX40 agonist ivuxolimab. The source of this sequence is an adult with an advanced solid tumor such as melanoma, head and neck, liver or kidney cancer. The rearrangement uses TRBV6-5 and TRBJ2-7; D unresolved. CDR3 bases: TGTGCCAGCAGTTACGTGGGCGAGCAGTACTTC. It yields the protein CASSYVGEQYF.